Following are 19 T cell receptor beta chains from one sample sequenced in a study of a mutant IDH1 vaccine in newly diagnosed glioma. For these TCRs, the target antigens are not known. Assay used: immunoSEQ multiplex PCR; TCRdb lists only in-frame clones, some missing. The sample yields some 50,000 clones, 65% to 85% seen once. Noted time point: week 47, end of study. All doses held 300 ug of mutant IDH1 20-mer peptide, with topical imiquimod. The source material was PBMCs, sampled from a glioma patient whose treatment included an IDH1 peptide vaccine. The receptors shown here come from a woman in her twenties or thirties with glioma. Some clones in this sample may be carry-over from other donors' samples.

The chain is built from TRBV5-4 and TRBJ1-2; D uncertain. The germline V and J ends were trimmed by 6 bases and 0 bases, with 15 bases remaining between them. This CDR3 contains 15 residues. From germline, CDR1 is SGHNT and CDR2 YYREEE (reference sequence). The CDR3 protein is CASTSPGRPNYGYTF. The DNA of the CDR3 is TGTGCCAGCACTTCGCCTGGGAGACCTAACTATGGCTACACCTTC.

The rearrangement links TRBV27 to TRBJ2-7; 9 positions match TRBD2. V lost 3 bases, J lost 4 bases, and 7 bases stayed unmatched. From germline, CDR1 is MNHEY and CDR2 SMNVEV (reference sequence). This CDR3 is 15 amino acids long. CDR3: CASSLTGLALYEQYF. DNA for the CDR3: TGTGCCAGCAGTTTGACGGGACTAGCACTATACGAGCAGTACTTC.

The CDR3 DNA follows: TGCGCCAGCAGCCCGCGAATATTTAGCAATCAGCCCCAGCATTTT. It is translated as CASSPRIFSNQPQHF. The chain has TRBV4-1 and TRBJ1-5; D call uncertain. Trimming took 4 bases from V and 0 from J, leaving 10 bases between them. Germline CDR1 reads MGHRA; CDR2 reads YSYEKL. CDR3 length equals 15 residues.

This chain links TRBV30 with TRBJ2-3; 9 bases align to TRBD2. The CDR3 has 14 amino acids. V lost 6 bases and J lost 3; bases outside the gene matches: 7. The germline V gene has CDR1 GTSNPN and CDR2 SVGIG (reference sequence). The CDR3, as DNA: TGTGCCTGCTCCAGGGCGGGAGGGACAGATACGCAGTATTTT. Encoded protein: CACSRAGGTDTQYF.

The rearrangement links TRBV4-1 to TRBJ2-1, with D uncertain. The CDR3 length is 13 residues. The V and J ends lost 3 bases and 7 bases respectively, with 10 bases between them. Germline values: CDR1 MGHRA, CDR2 YSYEKL. CDR3 protein: CASSQKSGNEQFF. In DNA, the CDR3 is TGCGCCAGCAGCCAGAAGTCTGGAAATGAGCAGTTCTTC.

The V and J genes are TRBV19 and TRBJ1-2, with D maybe TRBD1 (5 bases). There are 14 residues in the CDR3. In germline, CDR1 is LNHDA, CDR2 SQIVND (reference sequence). The V end lost 2 bases, the J end lost 4 bases, and 11 bases lay between the germline ends. The CDR3 DNA reads as TGTGCCAGTAGTATAAGGAACAGGTCCTATGGCTACACCTTC. It codes for CASSIRNRSYGYTF.

The chain employs TRBV10-2 and TRBJ2-2, with 13 bases lining up with TRBD2. CDR3 length equals 19 residues. Germline V gene lookup returns CDR1 WSHSY and CDR2 SAAADI. V shed 3 bases and J 2 bases; nucleotides not matched to a gene: 9. In DNA, the CDR3 is TGCGCCAGCAGTGACGCCCTGGGACTAGCGGGGATTAACACCGGGGAGCTGTTTTTT. Translated: CASSDALGLAGINTGELFF.

The chain employs TRBV9 and TRBJ1-2; TRBD1 aligns across 7 bases. V lost 3 bases, J lost 7 bases, and 12 bases stayed unmatched. The CDR3 spans 15 residues. Germline CDR1 is SGDLS and CDR2 is YYNGEE. The CDR3 region has the DNA TGTGCCAGCAGCGCTCAGACAGGGTCGGGTGTTGGCTACACCTTC. This codes for CASSAQTGSGVGYTF.

The gene calls are TRBV5-4 and TRBJ2-7; tentatively, D is TRBD1 (6 bases). The CDR3 runs 14 residues. V was shortened by 4 bases and J by 3 bases, with 14 bases between the two germline ends. Germline V lookup: CDR1 SGHNT, CDR2 YYREEE (reference sequence). The CDR3 region is CASSTRDNYYEQYF. In DNA form, the CDR3 reads TGTGCCAGCAGCACCCGGGACAATTACTACGAGCAGTACTTC. The variable domain in full, with the rest retrieved from reference TRBV5-4 and TRBJ2-7, is ETGVTQSPTHLIKTRGQQVTLRCSSQSGHNTVSWYQQALGQGPQFIFQYYREEENGRGNFPPRFSGLQFPNYSSELNVNALELDDSALYLCASSTRDNYYEQYFGPGTRLTVT.

The rearrangement links TRBV10-3 to TRBJ2-2; 10 bases agree with TRBD2. Trimming cost V 6 bases and J 4 bases; bases outside gene matches: 2. The germline V gene encodes CDR1 ENHRY and CDR2 SYGVKD. The CDR3 is 14 amino acids. In DNA, the CDR3 is TGTGCCATCAGACTAGCGGGACCCACCGGGGAGCTGTTTTTT. Its protein is CAIRLAGPTGELFF.

The rearrangement links TRBV5-6 to TRBJ2-3; 8 bases agree with TRBD2. This CDR3 region has 17 residues. Germline values: CDR1 SGHDT, CDR2 YYEEEE. With V trimmed by 3 bases and J by 6 bases, 15 bases remained unmatched. Here the CDR3 DNA reads TGTGCCAGCAGCTCCCTCCAACAGCGGGAGTGGGCGGATACGCAGTATTTT. Amino acid sequence: CASSSLQQREWADTQYF.

CDR3 sequence: CASSTDSYQPQHF. In nucleotides, the CDR3 is TGCGCCAGCAGCACCGACAGTTATCAGCCCCAGCATTTT. V is TRBV5-1 and J is TRBJ1-5, with D possibly being TRBD1 (5 bases). The CDR3 contains 13 residues. The germline CDR1 and CDR2 sequences are SGHRS and YFSETQ. V gave up 4 bases and J gave up 5 bases, with 10 bases separating them.

The table lists this clone with a few counts. V is TRBV7-9 and J is TRBJ1-1; D is unresolved. Trimming cost V 4 bases and J 11 bases, with 17 bases left between them. Germline V CDR1 and CDR2: SEHNR, FQNEAQ (reference sequence). The CDR3 has 13 residues. This chain's CDR3 is CASSSKDGLGAFF. CDR3 nucleotides: TGTGCCAGCAGCTCTAAAGATGGGCTTGGGGCTTTCTTT.

The chain is built from TRBV9 and TRBJ2-2; D remains unclear. CDR1 is SGDLS, CDR2 YYNGEE, per germline. The germline V and J ends were trimmed by 0 bases and 0 bases, with 9 bases remaining between them. The CDR3 consists of 16 residues. Here the CDR3 DNA reads TGTGCCAGCAGCGTAGGCAGCAAAACGAACACCGGGGAGCTGTTTTTT. Translated: CASSVGSKTNTGELFF.

The rearrangement joins TRBV4-1 to TRBJ2-7; possibly TRBD1 or TRBD2 for D (5 bases each). Germline V gene lookup returns CDR1 MGHRA and CDR2 YSYEKL. The ends were cut back, 1 base at V and 2 bases at J, with 9 bases in the middle. The CDR3 runs to 14 residues. This CDR3 is CASSQAGGTYEQYF. CDR3 nucleotides: TGCGCCAGCAGCCAAGCTGGGGGTACCTACGAGCAGTACTTC.

The V call is TRBV30, the J call TRBJ2-1; possibly TRBD1 for D (5 bases). This CDR3 has 13 residues. Germline V gene data show CDR1 as GTSNPN and CDR2 as SVGIG (reference sequence). V dropped 5 bases and J dropped 0 bases, with 8 bases sitting between them. CDR3 loop: CAWGASSYNEQFF. The CDR3 DNA reads as TGTGCCTGGGGGGCAAGCTCCTACAATGAGCAGTTCTTC.

DNA for the CDR3: TGTGCCAGCAGATACCAACTGGGTAGCAATCAGCCCCAGCATTTT. Translated, it gives CASRYQLGSNQPQHF. The chain uses TRBV6-5 and TRBJ1-5; D is ambiguous. The CDR3 is 15 amino acids. Trimming cost V 6 bases and J 0 bases, with 12 bases left between them. Looked up from germline, CDR1 is MNHEY and CDR2 is SVGAGI.

CDR3 loop: CASSLSALTATNEKLFF. For the CDR3, the DNA is TGTGCCAGCAGTTTATCCGCCTTGACAGCAACTAATGAAAAACTGTTTTTT. The V gene is TRBV27, the J gene TRBJ1-4; D perhaps matches TRBD1 (5 bases). V lost 0 bases and J 0 bases, leaving 11 bases between the germline ends. Germline loops: CDR1 MNHEY, CDR2 SMNVEV (reference sequence). CDR3 length equals 17 residues.

V usage is TRBV6-4 and J usage is TRBJ2-1, with D unresolved. Germline lookup yields CDR1 MRHNA and CDR2 SNTAGT. The CDR3 length is 14 residues. V was cut by 4 bases and J by 9 bases, with 16 bases left in between. CDR3 amino acids: CASSADRINGEQFF. The CDR3 coding sequence is TGTGCCAGCAGTGCAGATCGAATTAACGGTGAGCAGTTCTTC.